These 20 T cell receptor beta chains were all obtained from the same sample, sequenced in a study of PD-L1 blockade in urothelial cancer. Sequencing used immunoSEQ multiplex PCR; TCRdb keeps in-frame clones, though not all of them. The sample contains about 74,000 clones, roughly 90% of which appear only once. Time point in this sample: pretreatment peripheral blood. The sample consisted of PBMCs, taken around atezolizumab (anti-PD-L1) treatment. These receptors were collected from a man between 65 and 79 years old with urothelial cancer.

The chain uses TRBV6-5 and TRBJ1-2; TRBD1 agrees at 9 bases. There are 14 residues in the CDR3. Unmatched junction bases numbered 9, after V lost 5 bases and J lost 8 bases. The germline CDR1 and CDR2 sequences are MNHEY and SVGAGI. The CDR3 sequence is CASSLWDREGGYTF. CDR3 bases: TGTGCCAGCAGTCTCTGGGACAGGGAAGGCGGCTACACCTTC.

This sequence joins TRBV10-3 and TRBJ1-5, with D uncertain. The CDR3 contains 14 residues. Per germline, CDR1 ENHRY and CDR2 SYGVKD. Trimming cost V 0 bases and J 6 bases, with 9 bases left between them. This CDR3 reads CAISESMHGQPQHF. In nucleotides, the CDR3 is TGTGCCATCAGTGAGTCGATGCACGGTCAGCCCCAGCATTTT.

This rearrangement joins TRBV6-5 to TRBJ2-3; 7 bases agree with TRBD1. In germline, CDR1 is MNHEY, CDR2 SVGAGI. V lost 10 bases to trimming and J lost 2 bases; unmatched junction nucleotides: 6. The CDR3 spans 13 residues. In DNA form, the CDR3 reads TGTGCCACCCGGGACAGACCCACAGATACGCAGTATTTT. It encodes CATRDRPTDTQYF.

This chain connects TRBV28 to TRBJ2-3; the match to TRBD1 covers 9 bases. The CDR3 totals 18 residues. From germline, CDR1 is MDHEN and CDR2 SYDVKM. J was trimmed by 2 bases and V by 4 bases; bases with no gene match: 13. The CDR3 is CASSSLGTGIIPTDTQYF. In DNA form, the CDR3 reads TGTGCCAGCAGTTCACTCGGGACAGGGATTATCCCCACAGATACGCAGTATTTT.

The chain recombines TRBV5-1 with TRBJ1-4; tentatively, D is TRBD1 (6 bases). The CDR3 runs to 14 residues. V was trimmed by 1 base and J by 6 bases, leaving 10 bases between them. The germline V gene has CDR1 SGHRS and CDR2 YFSETQ. DNA for the CDR3: TGCGCCAGCAGCTTGAGGGGGGGGCATGAAAAACTGTTTTTT. Its protein product is CASSLRGGHEKLFF.

CDR3 in DNA: TGCGCCAGCGGAAAGGGGGCGAGTTCGGGCACAGATACGCAGTATTTT. Translation gives CASGKGASSGTDTQYF. This chain links TRBV5-1 with TRBJ2-3, with 7 bases lining up with TRBD1. The trim removed 7 bases at V and 1 base at J, leaving 12 bases unmatched. The CDR3 totals 16 residues. Per germline, CDR1 SGHRS and CDR2 YFSETQ.

The chain uses TRBV6-5 and TRBJ1-5; weak D call: TRBD1 (6 bases). This CDR3 is 14 amino acids long. Germline CDR1 and CDR2: MNHEY and SVGAGI. Trimming took off 5 bases at V and 4 bases at J, with 12 bases between the two ends. CDR3 nucleotides: TGTGCCAGCAGTAAACCGGGACAAAATCAGCCCCAGCATTTT. Translating it yields CASSKPGQNQPQHF.

The rearrangement uses TRBV7-2 and TRBJ2-5; 12 bases map to TRBD2. With V trimmed by 5 bases and J by 5 bases, 6 bases remained unmatched. Germline V gene data show CDR1 as SGHTA and CDR2 as FQGNSA. The CDR3 consists of 15 residues. The CDR3: CASSQTSGRWETQYF. Written as DNA, the CDR3 is TGTGCCAGCAGCCAGACTAGCGGGAGATGGGAGACCCAGTACTTC.

The chain employs TRBV7-8 and TRBJ2-7; TRBD2 agrees at 7 bases. This CDR3 has 16 amino acids. V was pared by 1 base and J by 5 bases, with 11 bases of the junction left unmatched. Germline CDR1 SGHVS, CDR2 FQNEAQ. CDR3: CASSLGVRGGPHEQYF. The CDR3 nucleotides read TGTGCCAGCAGCTTAGGGGTTCGGGGAGGGCCCCACGAGCAGTACTTC.

The rearrangement links TRBV9 to TRBJ1-3; a possible D gene is TRBD1 (5 bases). The CDR3 totals 17 residues. V lost 0 bases, J lost 3 bases, and 16 bases lay in between. CDR1 SGDLS and CDR2 YYNGEE come from the germline V gene. The CDR3 sequence is CASSVEGIWGDGNTIYF. CDR3 nucleotides: TGTGCCAGCAGCGTAGAGGGGATATGGGGCGATGGAAACACCATATATTTT.

The chain links TRBV28 to TRBJ2-1; 10 bases align to TRBD2. Per germline, CDR1 MDHEN and CDR2 SYDVKM. V was pared by 4 bases and J by 8 bases, with 11 bases of the junction left unmatched. The CDR3 consists of 16 residues. CDR3 amino acids: CASSSPLAGVFDEQFF. CDR3 sequence (DNA): TGTGCCAGCAGTTCTCCCCTAGCGGGAGTTTTTGATGAGCAGTTCTTC.

This sequence joins TRBV28 and TRBJ1-5; D gene ambiguous. V was cut by 1 base and J by 4 bases, with 5 bases left in between. This CDR3 contains 13 residues. The germline CDR1 and CDR2 sequences are MDHEN and SYDVKM. CDR3 residues: CASSLSLNQPQHF. CDR3 nucleotide sequence: TGTGCCAGCAGTTTATCCCTAAATCAGCCCCAGCATTTT. The full variable domain, in which reference TRBV28 and TRBJ1-5 provide the parts outside the CDR3, is DVKVTQSSRYLVKRTGEKVFLECVQDMDHENMFWYRQDPGLGLRLIYFSYDVKMKEKGDIPEGYSVSREKKERFSLILESASTNQTSMYLCASSLSLNQPQHFGDGTRLSIL.

V and J are TRBV10-3 and TRBJ2-1; 10 bases align to TRBD2. The CDR3 contains 16 residues. Trimming cost V 0 bases and J 6 bases; bases outside gene matches: 5. Germline CDR1 and CDR2: ENHRY and SYGVKD. This CDR3 is CAISESELAGTNEQFF. In DNA form, the CDR3 reads TGTGCCATCAGTGAGTCGGAACTAGCGGGAACCAATGAGCAGTTCTTC.

On this clone itself: The same CDR3 also results from other DNA sequences found in this sample. Here the CDR3 DNA reads TGCGCCAGCAGCTTGAAAGGGGGGGCCTACGAGCAGTACTTC. Translated: CASSLKGGAYEQYF. The chain is built from TRBV5-1 and TRBJ2-7, with D perhaps TRBD2 (7 bases). Germline V gene sequence: CDR1 SGHRS, CDR2 YFSETQ. The CDR3 is 14 amino acids. V lost 1 base and J lost 2, with 10 bases in between.

The rearrangement joins TRBV5-1 to TRBJ2-1; TRBD2 matches 7 bases. The CDR3 covers 14 residues. The V gene's germline CDR1 is SGHRS and CDR2 YFSETQ. Unmatched junction bases numbered 6, after V lost 5 bases and J lost 4 bases. The CDR3 DNA is TGCGCCAGCAGGGGGCTAGCGGCTTACAATGAGCAGTTCTTC. As protein: CASRGLAAYNEQFF.

The chain is built from TRBV29-1 and TRBJ2-7; 8 bases are shared with TRBD2. CDR3 length: 14 amino acids. V lost 2 bases to trimming and J lost 1 base; unmatched junction nucleotides: 4. CDR1 is SQVTM and CDR2 is ANQGSEA in the germline V gene. CDR3 in amino acids: CSVEFSGVSYEQYF. The DNA for the CDR3 is TGCAGCGTTGAATTTAGCGGGGTTTCCTACGAGCAGTACTTC.

V and J are TRBV7-9 and TRBJ2-7, with 10 bases aligning to TRBD1. The germline V gene has CDR1 SEHNR and CDR2 FQNEAQ (reference sequence). The CDR3 is 16 amino acids. V was pared by 5 bases and J by 1 base, with 8 bases of the junction left unmatched. The CDR3 protein is CASSTKTGGPSYEQYF. CDR3 coding DNA: TGTGCCAGCAGCACAAAGACAGGGGGCCCTTCCTACGAGCAGTACTTC.

V and J are TRBV5-6 and TRBJ1-1; D uncertain. Germline V gene data show CDR1 as SGHDT and CDR2 as YYEEEE. This CDR3 is built from 15 residues. V lost 4 bases and J 4 bases, leaving 17 bases between the germline ends. The CDR3 DNA follows: TGTGCCAGCAGCACCCTTCAGGTGGTGGGCACTGAAGCTTTCTTT. Translating it yields CASSTLQVVGTEAFF.

J is TRBJ2-7 and V is TRBV6-1; 7 nucleotides match TRBD2. CDR1 is MNHNS, CDR2 SASEGT, per germline. The CDR3 length is 14 residues. The junction had 7 bases not matched to a gene; V was cut back by 5 bases and J by 3 bases. CDR3 protein: CASSLGTISYEQYF. CDR3 DNA sequence: TGTGCCAGCAGTCTCGGGACTATTAGCTACGAGCAGTACTTC.

V usage is TRBV18 and J usage is TRBJ2-7; 10 positions agree with TRBD2. The germline gives CDR1 KGHSH, CDR2 LQKENI. CDR3 length: 13 amino acids. Trimming took 3 bases from V and 5 from J; bases not matched to a gene: 1. CDR3 nucleotides: TGTGCCAGCTCACCCGGGACTAGCGACGAGCAGTACTTC. This sequence encodes CASSPGTSDEQYF.